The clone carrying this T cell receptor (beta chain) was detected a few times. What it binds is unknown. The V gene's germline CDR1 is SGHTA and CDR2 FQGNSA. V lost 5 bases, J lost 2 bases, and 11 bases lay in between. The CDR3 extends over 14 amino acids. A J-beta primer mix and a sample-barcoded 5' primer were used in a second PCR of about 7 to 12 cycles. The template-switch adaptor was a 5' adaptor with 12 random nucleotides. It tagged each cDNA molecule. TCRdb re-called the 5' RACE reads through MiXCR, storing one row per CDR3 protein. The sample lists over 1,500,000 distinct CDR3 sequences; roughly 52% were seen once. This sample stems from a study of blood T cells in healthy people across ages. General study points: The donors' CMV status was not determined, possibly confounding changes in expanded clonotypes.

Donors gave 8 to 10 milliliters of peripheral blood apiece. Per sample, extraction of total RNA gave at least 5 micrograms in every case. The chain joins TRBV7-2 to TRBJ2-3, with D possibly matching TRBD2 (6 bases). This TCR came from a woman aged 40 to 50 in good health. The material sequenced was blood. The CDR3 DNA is TGTGCCAGCAGCATAGGGACTTTCACAGATACGCAGTATTTT. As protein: CASSIGTFTDTQYF. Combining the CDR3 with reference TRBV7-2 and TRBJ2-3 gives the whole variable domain GAGVSQSPSNKVTEKGKDVELRCDPISGHTALYWYRQSLGQGLEFLIYFQGNSAPDKSGLPSDRFSAERTGGSVSTLTIQRTQQEDSAVYLCASSIGTFTDTQYFGPGTRLTVL.